The present TCR beta chain was sequenced within a study of cytomegalovirus exposure and HLA in healthy donors. As for the study in general: The same platform used for the 500 to 850 first-cohort repertoires was also used for the 120 validation repertoires, as a later analysis reported. Findings of the study overall: In vitro work confirmed that a few CMV-associated chains recognize CMV antigens. Rare sequences made up most TCRs, while some public TCRs were found in many donors. It was found in a later analysis that first-cohort TCR clusters tended to co-occur in the 100 to 150 validation repertoires.

Libraries were prepared by immunoSEQ multiplex PCR; TCRdb keeps only in-frame clonotypes and omits some of them. The sample records about 360,000 clones, around 86% being singletons. A remark on this clone: Its specificity is unknown.

The sequence was collected from a woman between 18 and 30 years old in good health and CMV-seronegative. Sequenced material: PBMCs.

Here the CDR3 DNA reads TGTGCCAGCATTATTGAGCCCCCGTCTTCCCCCGAGCAGTACTTC. The encoded protein is CASIIEPPSSPEQYF. The chain combines TRBV6-5 with TRBJ2-7; D is unclear. V was shortened by 7 bases and J by 6 bases, with 22 bases between the two germline ends. This CDR3 spans 15 amino acids. Germline V gene lookup returns CDR1 MNHEY and CDR2 SVGAGI.